These T cell receptor beta chains were read from a single sample in a study of blood T cells in healthy people across ages. MiXCR, run by TCRdb on the 5' RACE reads, gives a single entry per CDR3 protein. This table holds 1,100,000 or so distinct CDR3 sequences, 40% to 45% found once. Specimen: blood. These receptors all stem from a woman aged 60-75 years in good health. The CDR3 runs from the conserved cysteine through the conserved F or W. D genes are given only for firm matches. Clone size is given for some rows only: seen once, a few or many times, or a class if the clone is expanded.

TRBV29-1,TRBJ2-7,TRBD2,few,TGCAGCGTTGGGGGACTAGGGAAAGGATACGAGCAGTACTTC,CSVGGLGKGYEQYF
TRBV27,TRBJ2-3,TRBD1,few,TGTGCCAGCAGTCCCCGGGACAGGGCTGCAGATACGCAGTATTTT,CASSPRDRAADTQYF
TRBV12-3/TRBV12-4,TRBJ1-2,NA,NA,TGTGCCAGCAGTTTCCAGGGACTTGTCTATGGCTACACCTTC,CASSFQGLVYGYTF
TRBV4-1,TRBJ2-5,NA,NA,TGCGCCAGCAGCCAACAAAACAGAGATAAAGAGACCCAGTACTTC,CASSQQNRDKETQYF
TRBV5-1,TRBJ1-1,NA,once,TGCGCCAGCAGCGCATCACAAACACGAGGCACTGAAGCTTTCTTT,CASSASQTRGTEAFF
TRBV7-6,TRBJ2-7,TRBD2,few,TGTGCCAGCAGCTTAGGACTAGCGGGAGAGGCCTACGAGCAGTACTTC,CASSLGLAGEAYEQYF
TRBV20-1,TRBJ2-4,NA,NA,TGCAGTGCCTTCGGGACTTACCCTTTTAAAAACATTCGGTACTTC,CSAFGTYPFKNIRYF
TRBV20-1,TRBJ2-3,NA,NA,TGCAGTGCTAGCGGAGGGGGCGTAGGTACGCAGTATTTT,CSASGGGVGTQYF
TRBV29-1,TRBJ2-7,NA,many,TGCAGCGTCCGCCGAGCGAAGAACGAGCAGTACTTC,CSVRRAKNEQYF
TRBV15,TRBJ2-1,NA,NA,TGTGCCACCAGAGAAATTCCCTTGAGACGGACGATCTACAATGAGCAGTTCTTC,CATREIPLRRTIYNEQFF
TRBV6-2/TRBV6-3,TRBJ2-3,NA,NA,TGTGCCAGCAACCAACCTCAATACGGTACGCAGTATTTT,CASNQPQYGTQYF
TRBV18,TRBJ2-3,NA,few,TGTGCCACCTTGGTTGGCAGGGGCCGCACAGATACGCAGTATTTT,CATLVGRGRTDTQYF
TRBV29-1,TRBJ2-7,TRBD1,NA,TGCAGCGTAAAGGACAGGGCCAGCTCCTACGAGCAGTACTTC,CSVKDRASSYEQYF
TRBV20-1,TRBJ2-3,TRBD2,NA,TGCAGTGCCCCAGAGGGTGGTCTAGCGGTTACACCCACAGATACGCAGTATTTT,CSAPEGGLAVTPTDTQYF
TRBV10-3,TRBJ2-6,NA,NA,TGTGCCATCAGTGTAGGACAGAACTCTGGGGCCAACGTCCTGACTTTC,CAISVGQNSGANVLTF
TRBV20-1,TRBJ1-5,NA,NA,TGCAGTGCTAGAGACATAATCGGGGGGCAGCCCCAGCATTTT,CSARDIIGGQPQHF
TRBV12-5,TRBJ1-1,NA,few,TGTGCTAGTGGTTTGGCCGTGGGGGGCATCACTGAAGCTTTCTTT,CASGLAVGGITEAFF
TRBV2,TRBJ2-1,TRBD2,once,TGTGCCAGCAGTGGGGGAGGGACTAGCTACAATGAGCAGTTCTTC,CASSGGGTSYNEQFF
TRBV3-1,TRBJ2-4,NA,NA,TGTGCCAGCAGCCCGGAGACAGGAGCCAAAAACATTCAGTACTTC,CASSPETGAKNIQYF
TRBV12-3/TRBV12-4,TRBJ2-7,NA,NA,TGTGCCACCCTAGGAGGCGACTCCTACGAGCAGTACTTC,CATLGGDSYEQYF
TRBV20-1,TRBJ2-5,NA,NA,TGCAGTGCTCGGAGGTGGGGATTGGAGACCCAGTACTTC,CSARRWGLETQYF
TRBV11-2,TRBJ2-4,NA,NA,TGTGCCAGCAGCTTACCCCAGTCCCTTCAAGACTTTCAGTACTTC,CASSLPQSLQDFQYF
TRBV6-1,TRBJ2-7,NA,NA,TGTGCCAGCACTTTGGCCCCCTTGGGGGTCGAGCAGTACTTC,CASTLAPLGVEQYF
TRBV5-5,TRBJ1-2,TRBD1,few,TGTGCCAGCAGACGGACAGGAAGCCTTGGCTACACCTTC,CASRRTGSLGYTF
TRBV20-1,TRBJ2-1,NA,few,TGCAGTGCTAAACGGGGCCCCCCCAATGAGCAGTTCTTC,CSAKRGPPNEQFF
TRBV15,TRBJ2-5,NA,many,TGTGCCACCAGCAGAGATTACAATACGGAGACCCAGTACTTC,CATSRDYNTETQYF
TRBV3-1,TRBJ2-6,NA,NA,TGTGCCAGCAGCCAAGACCAGTTCCCTGGGGCCAACGTCCTGACTTTC,CASSQDQFPGANVLTF
TRBV9,TRBJ2-3,TRBD2,NA,TGTGCCAGCAGCTCCCTAGCGGACACAGATACGCAGTATTTT,CASSSLADTDTQYF
TRBV7-7,TRBJ2-2,TRBD2,NA,TGTGCCAGCAGCTCCGGATCGGGGGGGAGGACCGGGGAGCTGTTTTTT,CASSSGSGGRTGELFF
TRBV12-3/TRBV12-4,TRBJ2-5,NA,many,TGTGCCAGCAGTTTTTCAGAGACCCAGTACTTC,CASSFSETQYF
TRBV12-3/TRBV12-4,TRBJ2-5,TRBD2,few,TGTGCCAGCAGAACGACTAGCTGGGAGACCCAGTACTTC,CASRTTSWETQYF
TRBV7-8,TRBJ2-7,NA,few,TGTGCCAGCAGCTTAGTGGCGGAGGGCCCCTACGAGCAGTACTTC,CASSLVAEGPYEQYF
TRBV20-1,TRBJ2-7,NA,few,TGCAGTGCTCTGGCCGGGACTTCCCTCGAGCAGTACTTC,CSALAGTSLEQYF
TRBV20-1,TRBJ2-7,NA,NA,TGCAGTGCTAGAGACCCATACCCCTACGAGCAGTACTTC,CSARDPYPYEQYF
TRBV20-1,TRBJ1-5,TRBD1,few,TGCAGTGCTAGAGAGGGACAGGGGTATCAGCCCCAGCATTTT,CSAREGQGYQPQHF
TRBV2,TRBJ1-4,TRBD1,NA,TGTGCCAGCAGCGAGGGACAGCTTAATGAAAAACTGTTTTTT,CASSEGQLNEKLFF
TRBV20-1,TRBJ1-2,TRBD1,NA,TGCAGTGCTAGACCGACAGGGGAGCGGACCTACACCTTC,CSARPTGERTYTF
TRBV29-1,TRBJ1-1,NA,NA,TGCAGCGTAGAGACATGGGCCGAAGCTTTCTTT,CSVETWAEAFF
TRBV12-3/TRBV12-4,TRBJ2-3,NA,NA,TGTGCCAGCAGTCCCGTAGTAGGGACCCGCACAGATACGCAGTATTTT,CASSPVVGTRTDTQYF
TRBV6-5,TRBJ2-5,TRBD1,few,TGTGCCAGCAGTTCCGGGGACAGACAAGAGACCCAGTACTTC,CASSSGDRQETQYF
TRBV2,TRBJ1-5,TRBD1,NA,TGTGCCAGCAGCCAAAGGACAGGGGAGAGGGCAAATCAGCCCCAGCATTTT,CASSQRTGERANQPQHF
TRBV5-4,TRBJ2-5,TRBD1,NA,TGTGCCAGCAGCTCACCCCGGGACAGGGGTGAGACCCAGTACTTC,CASSSPRDRGETQYF
TRBV21-1,TRBJ2-6,NA,NA,TGTGCCAGCAGCTCCCGGACACAGAGCTCTGGGGCCAACGTCCTGACTTTC,CASSSRTQSSGANVLTF
TRBV7-2,TRBJ2-7,NA,NA,TGTGCCAGCAGCTTAGTAGTGGGCCCCTACGAGCAGTACTTC,CASSLVVGPYEQYF
TRBV13,TRBJ2-7,NA,few,TGTGCCAGCAGCTCAGGCGGACGTGTCTACGAGCAGTACTTC,CASSSGGRVYEQYF
TRBV24-1,TRBJ2-3,TRBD2,NA,TGTGCCACCAGTGATCCCGGGACTAGCGGGATAAGCACAGATACGCAGTATTTT,CATSDPGTSGISTDTQYF
TRBV7-2,TRBJ2-7,NA,NA,TGTGCCAGCAGCTTAGTGGGGGGAAGGGGCGCGAGCTCCTACGAGCAGTACTTC,CASSLVGGRGASSYEQYF
TRBV27,TRBJ1-2,TRBD1,few,TGTGCCAGCAGTTTGGGCAGGGGGACGAATGGCTACACCTTC,CASSLGRGTNGYTF